This section outlines one TCR beta chain sequence together with its context. What it recognizes is unknown. V dropped 0 bases and J dropped 5 bases, with 11 bases sitting between them. This CDR3 is built from 14 residues. CDR1 and CDR2 from the germline V gene are SGHNT and YYREEE (reference sequence). This sample was taken from a study of chemoradiotherapy in HPV16-positive cancers. Study overall: Candidate HPV-specific clones and shared TCR motifs came from two HPV16-positive patients.

Libraries were prepared by immunoSEQ multiplex PCR; TCRdb keeps only in-frame clonotypes and omits some of them. The data show roughly 6,100 clones, around 70% seen once. Overall study results and limits: For HPV16-positive patients, expanding HPV-responsive T cells associated with longer recurrence-free survival.

Here the sequenced sample was tumor tissue, taken from a patient who underwent chemoradiotherapy. This chain connects TRBV5-4 to TRBJ2-5; a weak D match, TRBD2 (6 bases). The sequence came from a human donor with HPV-associated anogenital cancer. CDR3 nucleotide sequence: TGTGCCAGCAGCTTGGATGCGGGAAGTGAGACCCAGTACTTC. It is translated as CASSLDAGSETQYF. The complete variable domain, with remaining parts taken from reference TRBV5-4 and TRBJ2-5, reads ETGVTQSPTHLIKTRGQQVTLRCSSQSGHNTVSWYQQALGQGPQFIFQYYREEENGRGNFPPRFSGLQFPNYSSELNVNALELDDSALYLCASSLDAGSETQYFGPGTRLLVL.